Below, 17 T cell receptor beta chains from the same sample are listed, as sequenced in a study of shared clonotypes between healthy human individuals. TCRdb's copy holds only in-frame clones and misses some; the assay was immunoSEQ multiplex PCR. The sample has around 2,000,000 clones; approximately 94% are singletons. CD45RO negativity and positive selection for CCR7 defined naive CD8 cells, a population that excluded terminally differentiated effector memory CD45RA+ cells. The sample taken for sequencing was naive CD8+ T cells sorted from blood. The receptors here all came from a man aged 18 to 30 in good health.

The chain is built from TRBV9 and TRBJ1-1; no firm D call. Looked up from germline, CDR1 is SGDLS and CDR2 is YYNGEE. The CDR3 is 15 amino acids. The V end lost 0 bases, the J end lost 1 base, and 10 bases lay between the germline ends. The CDR3, as DNA: TGTGCCAGCAGCGTAGGGCCGGGCCCGAACACTGAAGCTTTCTTT. It is translated as CASSVGPGPNTEAFF. The variable domain in full, completed from reference TRBV9 and TRBJ1-1, reads DSGVTQTPKHLITATGQRVTLRCSPRSGDLSVYWYQQSLDQGLQFLIQYYNGEERAKGNILERFSAQQFPDLHSELNLSSLELGDSALYFCASSVGPGPNTEAFFGQGTRLTVV.

V and J are TRBV5-6 and TRBJ2-7; 8 bases line up with TRBD2. J gave up 3 bases and V 2 bases, and 7 bases lay outside the gene matches. Germline V gene lookup returns CDR1 SGHDT and CDR2 YYEEEE. There are 15 residues in the CDR3. CDR3 in amino acids: CASSFGPAGGYEQYF. Written as DNA, the CDR3 is TGTGCCAGCAGCTTTGGCCCCGCGGGGGGCTACGAGCAGTACTTC. Full variable domain (outside the CDR3, taken from reference TRBV5-6 and TRBJ2-7): DAGVTQSPTHLIKTRGQQVTLRCSPKSGHDTVSWYQQALGQGPQFIFQYYEEEERQRGNFPDRFSGHQFPNYSSELNVNALLLGDSALYLCASSFGPAGGYEQYFGPGTRLTVT.

This chain connects TRBV6-5 to TRBJ2-7, with D unclear. This CDR3 is 13 amino acids long. Trimming removed 4 bases from V and 2 bases from J, with 9 bases in between. Germline V gene sequence: CDR1 MNHEY, CDR2 SVGAGI. The CDR3 region is CASSWAGTYEQYF. Here the CDR3 DNA reads TGTGCCAGCAGTTGGGCAGGAACCTACGAGCAGTACTTC.

The rearrangement links TRBV6-1 to TRBJ1-4; unclear D gene. CDR3 length equals 14 residues. Germline lookup yields CDR1 MNHNS and CDR2 SASEGT. Trimming removed 6 bases from V and 0 bases from J, with 8 bases in between. CDR3 loop: CASRSLATNEKLFF. CDR3 sequence (DNA): TGTGCCAGCAGGAGCCTTGCAACTAATGAAAAACTGTTTTTT.

A remark on this clone: In the same sample, other DNA sequences code for this CDR3. The chain has TRBV27 and TRBJ2-1; possible D gene TRBD2, 5 bases. V dropped 0 bases and J dropped 1 base, with 7 bases sitting between them. This CDR3 region has 15 residues. Germline V gene data show CDR1 as MNHEY and CDR2 as SMNVEV (reference sequence). The DNA of the CDR3 is TGTGCCAGCAGTTTATCGTCGGGGTCCTACAATGAGCAGTTCTTC. It codes for CASSLSSGSYNEQFF.

The chain is built from TRBV11-2 and TRBJ1-5; the D is unclear. CDR1 is SGHAT and CDR2 is FQNNGV in the germline V gene. V lost 1 base, J lost 6 bases, and 7 bases lay in between. The CDR3 consists of 13 residues. DNA of the CDR3: TGTGCCAGCAGCTTAGGCCCCAGTCAGCCCCAGCATTTT. Residues: CASSLGPSQPQHF.

This chain joins TRBV5-1 and TRBJ2-7; tentative D call: TRBD1 (5 bases). Trimming cost V 4 bases and J 0 bases, with 17 bases left between them. Per the germline V gene, CDR1 is SGHRS and CDR2 is YFSETQ. There are 16 residues in the CDR3. CDR3 in amino acids: CASSPYSQGLSYEQYF. The CDR3 region has the DNA TGCGCCAGCAGCCCTTATTCTCAGGGCCTCTCCTACGAGCAGTACTTC.

This chain links TRBV5-1 with TRBJ1-2; TRBD1 might be the D (6 bases). The germline gives CDR1 SGHRS, CDR2 YFSETQ. CDR3 length: 17 residues. V lost 0 bases, J lost 4 bases, and 19 bases lay in between. The DNA for the CDR3 is TGCGCCAGCAGCTTGGGGAATTCCGGGACAAATTTCTATGGCTACACCTTC. Its protein product is CASSLGNSGTNFYGYTF.

This sequence joins TRBV4-3 and TRBJ2-5; 16 nucleotides line up with TRBD2. CDR3 length equals 20 residues. Germline assignment: CDR1 LGHNA and CDR2 YSLEER. After removal of 0 bases from V and 7 bases from J, the junction contained 14 bases not matched to a gene. The CDR3 sequence is CASSQELRPGLAGGSGTQYF. DNA of the CDR3: TGCGCCAGCAGCCAAGAATTGAGACCGGGACTAGCGGGAGGGTCCGGGACCCAGTACTTC.

This chain uses TRBV30 with TRBJ2-3, with 7 bases lining up with TRBD2. V lost 0 bases and J lost 2; bases outside the gene matches: 11. This CDR3 region has 17 residues. CDR1 is GTSNPN, CDR2 SVGIG, per germline (reference sequence). In DNA form, the CDR3 reads TGTGCCTGGAGTGTAGGGCTAGCGGAGGGTTTCACAGATACGCAGTATTTT. Translation gives CAWSVGLAEGFTDTQYF.

V is TRBV10-3 and J is TRBJ2-7; unclear D gene. V lost 3 bases and J 2 bases, leaving 17 bases between the germline ends. CDR3 length equals 16 residues. Per the germline V gene, CDR1 is ENHRY and CDR2 is SYGVKD. CDR3 sequence (DNA): TGTGCCATCAGTGATGATCCTGCCTCGGTAACCTACGAGCAGTACTTC. This encodes CAISDDPASVTYEQYF.

This clone occurred once. This chain connects TRBV4-1 to TRBJ2-7; D might be TRBD2 (5 bases). Germline assignment: CDR1 MGHRA and CDR2 YSYEKL. The CDR3 is 14 amino acids. V was trimmed by 3 bases and J by 3 bases, leaving 12 bases between them. This chain's CDR3 is CASSHGLASYEQYF. CDR3 sequence (DNA): TGCGCCAGCAGCCACGGGCTAGCAAGCTACGAGCAGTACTTC.

This clone came up once. V usage is TRBV5-6 and J usage is TRBJ2-5; TRBD1 matches 7 bases. Trimming cost V 4 bases and J 5 bases; bases outside gene matches: 14. CDR1 is SGHDT and CDR2 is YYEEEE in the germline V gene. This CDR3 is built from 16 residues. The CDR3 region is CASSGIVGQDWETQYF. CDR3 nucleotide sequence: TGTGCCAGCAGCGGGATAGTTGGACAGGACTGGGAGACCCAGTACTTC.

V gene TRBV4-1 combines with J gene TRBJ2-7; D assignment may be TRBD1 or TRBD2 (6 bases each). V gave up 8 bases and J gave up 0 bases, with 14 bases separating them. In germline, CDR1 is MGHRA, CDR2 YSYEKL. The CDR3 totals 14 residues. The CDR3 nucleotides are TGCGCCAGCGCGCCGGGGGCCTTCTCCTACGAGCAGTACTTC. Translation: CASAPGAFSYEQYF.

This clone was recorded a few times. V and J are TRBV7-9 and TRBJ1-1; D is unresolved. The CDR3 has 15 amino acids. Trimming removed 5 bases at V and 0 bases at J, with 13 bases between. Looked up from germline, CDR1 is SEHNR and CDR2 is FQNEAQ (reference sequence). The CDR3 is CASSPAGRVNTEAFF. In DNA, the CDR3 is TGTGCCAGCAGCCCCGCTGGCAGAGTGAACACTGAAGCTTTCTTT.

The chain links TRBV19 to TRBJ2-7; D possibly uses TRBD1 or TRBD2 (5 bases each). V shed 3 bases and J shed 6 bases, with 9 bases lying between them. Germline loops: CDR1 LNHDA, CDR2 SQIVND (reference sequence). The CDR3 sequence is 12 residues long. CDR3 sequence reads: CASSMVGGEQYF. CDR3 sequence (DNA): TGTGCCAGTAGTATGGTTGGGGGCGAGCAGTACTTC.

The rearrangement uses TRBV4-1 and TRBJ2-1; TRBD2 matches at 10 bases. CDR1 is MGHRA and CDR2 is YSYEKL in the germline V gene. The CDR3 has 13 amino acids. J was trimmed by 9 bases and V by 1 base; bases with no gene match: 0. CDR3 coding DNA: TGCGCCAGCAGCCAAGGGACTAGCGGTGAGCAGTTCTTC. Protein: CASSQGTSGEQFF.